Each of the 27 T cell receptor beta chains below was sequenced from the same sample in a study of blood T cell repertoires in COVID-19. TCRdb's copy holds only in-frame clones and misses some; the assay was immunoSEQ multiplex PCR. Altogether 200,000 to 250,000 clones are present, around 88% being singletons, with the ten largest covering around 1.5%. Sample: peripheral blood. The receptor set was obtained from a man in his late teens or twenties with active or convalescent COVID-19.

The genes are TRBV7-9 and TRBJ1-4, with D maybe TRBD1 (6 bases). V was pared by 5 bases and J by 0 bases, with 10 bases between. CDR1 and CDR2 from the germline V gene are SEHNR and FQNEAQ (reference sequence). The CDR3 totals 15 residues. CDR3 amino acids: CASSTTGATNEKLFF. CDR3 sequence (DNA): TGTGCCAGCAGCACGACAGGCGCAACTAATGAAAAACTGTTTTTT.

The chain couples TRBV5-4 to TRBJ2-3; 7 bases match TRBD2. Germline CDR1 SGHNT, CDR2 YYREEE (reference sequence). V was pared by 3 bases and J by 2 bases, with 9 bases of the junction left unmatched. There are 16 residues in the CDR3. CDR3: CASSSGTTRFTDTQYF. DNA for the CDR3: TGTGCCAGCAGCTCCGGGACTACGAGATTCACAGATACGCAGTATTTT. The entire variable domain, with the rest obtained from reference TRBV5-4 and TRBJ2-3, is as follows: ETGVTQSPTHLIKTRGQQVTLRCSSQSGHNTVSWYQQALGQGPQFIFQYYREEENGRGNFPPRFSGLQFPNYSSELNVNALELDDSALYLCASSSGTTRFTDTQYFGPGTRLTVL.

There are a few counts of this clone. The rearrangement joins TRBV29-1 to TRBJ1-1, with TRBD1 identical over 7 bases. From germline, CDR1 is SQVTM and CDR2 ANQGSEA. Trimming removed 6 bases from V and 5 bases from J; junction bases left unmatched: 9. This CDR3 spans 13 amino acids. CDR3 nucleotides: TGCAGCGTGACTGACAGGGCGAGGACTGAAGCTTTCTTT. Translating it yields CSVTDRARTEAFF.

This clone was detected once. The CDR3 spells CASTPGQGNNEQFF. For the CDR3, the DNA is TGTGCCAGTACCCCGGGACAGGGGAACAATGAGCAGTTCTTC. V and J are TRBV19 and TRBJ2-1, with 10 positions matching TRBD1. The CDR3 loop spans 14 amino acids. V dropped 7 bases and J dropped 5; count of bases not matched to a gene: 5. The germline CDR1 and CDR2 sequences are LNHDA and SQIVND (reference sequence). Complete variable domain (other parts from reference TRBV19 and TRBJ2-1): DGGITQSPKYLFRKEGQNVTLSCEQNLNHDAMYWYRQDPGQGLRLIYYSQIVNDFQKGDIAEGYSVSREKKESFPLTVTSAQKNPTAFYLCASTPGQGNNEQFFGPGTRLTVL.

The V gene is TRBV9, the J gene TRBJ2-1, with 7 nucleotides matching TRBD2. This CDR3 region has 15 residues. Germline assignment: CDR1 SGDLS and CDR2 YYNGEE. V lost 0 bases, J lost 9 bases, and 9 bases stayed unmatched. CDR3 sequence: CASSVVAGAPREQFF. The CDR3 DNA sequence: TGTGCCAGCAGCGTAGTTGCGGGAGCCCCCCGTGAGCAGTTCTTC.

This chain uses TRBV7-6 with TRBJ2-7; TRBD1 aligns across 7 bases. There are 15 residues in the CDR3. Germline loops: CDR1 SGHVS, CDR2 FNYEAQ. Trimming cost V 5 bases and J 1 base; bases outside gene matches: 8. CDR3 sequence (DNA): TGTGCCAGCAGCACGAGGTCACAGGGGTCCTACGAGCAGTACTTC. This translates into CASSTRSQGSYEQYF.

CDR3 nucleotide sequence: TGTGCCAGCAGTTTAATGGGGGGGAGGCCCATGAACACTGAAGCTTTCTTT. It yields the protein CASSLMGGRPMNTEAFF. This chain uses TRBV27 with TRBJ1-1; tentative D call: TRBD1 (5 bases). Trimming removed 2 bases from V and 0 bases from J, with 16 bases in between. Germline V CDR1 and CDR2: MNHEY, SMNVEV (reference sequence). The CDR3 has 17 amino acids.

This clone was counted only a few times. The V and J genes are TRBV19 and TRBJ1-5; 7 nucleotides match TRBD1. Germline trimming cut 5 bases from V and 0 bases from J; bases unmatched to any gene: 10. Germline assignment: CDR1 LNHDA and CDR2 SQIVND (reference sequence). The CDR3 length is 17 residues. This chain's CDR3 is CASSPTPGQYSNQPQHF. The CDR3 coding sequence is TGTGCCAGTAGTCCTACCCCGGGACAGTATAGCAATCAGCCCCAGCATTTT.

V usage is TRBV5-1 and J usage is TRBJ1-4; a possible D gene is TRBD1 (6 bases). CDR3 length: 16 residues. Deletions cut 4 bases from V and 0 bases from J, with 13 bases between. Per the germline V gene, CDR1 is SGHRS and CDR2 is YFSETQ. CDR3 sequence (DNA): TGCGCCAGCAGCCCTGGACAGCCAGCAACTAATGAAAAACTGTTTTTT. Translating gives CASSPGQPATNEKLFF. The variable domain in full, completed from reference TRBV5-1 and TRBJ1-4, reads KAGVTQTPRYLIKTRGQQVTLSCSPISGHRSVSWYQQTPGQGLQFLFEYFSETQRNKGNFPGRFSGRQFSNSRSEMNVSTLELGDSALYLCASSPGQPATNEKLFFGSGTQLSVL.

The chain carries TRBV27 and TRBJ2-6, with TRBD1 matching 8 bases. J lost 1 base, V lost 2 bases, and 13 bases had no gene match. This CDR3 spans 20 amino acids. The V gene's germline CDR1 is MNHEY and CDR2 SMNVEV (reference sequence). Here the CDR3 DNA reads TGTGCCAGCAGTTTAATGGCAGGGGGCGTTTTGGGGTCTGGGGCCAACGTCCTGACTTTC. Its translation is CASSLMAGGVLGSGANVLTF.

The V gene is TRBV7-2, the J gene TRBJ2-3; 12 bases line up with TRBD2. V shed 5 bases, J shed 4 bases, and the junction held 13 bases outside the gene matches. Germline V gene data show CDR1 as SGHTA and CDR2 as FQGNSA. The length of the CDR3 is 18 residues. Here the CDR3 reads CASSRLRGLAGSADTQYF. The CDR3 coding sequence is TGTGCCAGCAGCCGTCTCCGCGGACTAGCGGGAAGCGCAGATACGCAGTATTTT.

The rearrangement joins TRBV3-1 (or the pseudogene TRBV3-2) to TRBJ1-3; 7 bases line up with TRBD1. CDR1 is LGHDT, CDR2 YNNKEL, per germline (reference sequence). The J segment lost 3 bases and the V segment lost 3 bases, leaving 5 bases of the junction unmatched. The CDR3 is 15 amino acids. The CDR3 loop is CASSHRGTDGNTIYF. DNA of the CDR3: TGTGCCAGCAGCCATAGGGGGACAGATGGAAACACCATATATTTT.

This clone was seen just once. The chain is built from TRBV19 and TRBJ2-7; no firm D call. This CDR3 is built from 15 residues. The ends were cut back, 3 bases at V and 5 bases at J, with 17 bases in the middle. CDR1 LNHDA and CDR2 SQIVND come from the germline V gene (reference sequence). The CDR3 DNA reads TGTGCCAGTAGTATCTCGGCGGTTCGGCTGCACGAGCAGTACTTC. Amino acids: CASSISAVRLHEQYF.

The V and J genes are TRBV12-5 and TRBJ2-1, with D possibly being TRBD1 (5 bases). Trimming shortened V by 3 bases and J by 3 bases, and 9 bases separated the two germline ends. The CDR3 covers 14 residues. In germline, CDR1 is LGHNT, CDR2 FRNRAP. CDR3 DNA sequence: TGTGCTAGTGGTTTATCAGGGTACTACAATGAGCAGTTCTTC. Translation: CASGLSGYYNEQFF.

The chain combines TRBV6-2 or TRBV6-3 with TRBJ2-7; the D gene is possibly TRBD2 (5 bases). Trimming took 6 bases from V and 7 from J, leaving 10 bases between them. The germline gives CDR1 MNHEY, CDR2 SVGEGT. The CDR3 extends over 11 amino acids. This CDR3 is CASSQGGEQYF. The CDR3 nucleotides read TGTGCCAGCAGCCAAGGAGGAGAGCAGTACTTC.

The rearrangement links TRBV19 to TRBJ1-5; 8 bases are shared with TRBD1. Germline V gives CDR1 LNHDA, CDR2 SQIVND (reference sequence). This CDR3 contains 16 residues. The J segment lost 2 bases and the V segment lost 5 bases, leaving 8 bases of the junction unmatched. Here the CDR3 DNA reads TGTGCCAGTAGTGCCCCAGGGGGCTTAGGCAATCAGCCCCAGCATTTT. Protein sequence: CASSAPGGLGNQPQHF.

V and J are TRBV7-9 and TRBJ2-7, with D unresolved. CDR3 length: 11 residues. The V end was cut by 3 bases, the J end by 2 bases, with 2 bases between. Germline V CDR1 and CDR2: SEHNR, FQNEAQ (reference sequence). CDR3 in DNA: TGTGCCAGCAGCTTTACCTACGAGCAGTACTTC. This encodes CASSFTYEQYF.

V is TRBV6-2 or TRBV6-3 and J is TRBJ2-1; no firm D call. This CDR3 has 11 residues. Between the trimmed V and J ends, which lost 2 bases and 12 bases, there was a span of 8 bases. CDR1 is MNHEY, CDR2 SVGEGT, per germline. CDR3 nucleotide sequence: TGTGCCAGCAGTTACGTGAGTTGGCAGTTCTTC. Its translation is CASSYVSWQFF.

Only one count was recorded for this clone. The chain has TRBV27 and TRBJ2-1; a weak D match, TRBD2 (6 bases). Trimming pared 5 bases from V and 10 bases from J, leaving 24 bases between. In germline, CDR1 is MNHEY, CDR2 SMNVEV (reference sequence). The CDR3 length is 16 residues. The CDR3 loop is CASSTFGTPGSWEQFF. The CDR3 nucleotides are TGTGCCAGCAGTACCTTCGGGACTCCCGGGTCTTGGGAGCAGTTCTTC.

The chain has TRBV5-5 and TRBJ1-2, with TRBD1 identical over 7 bases. Germline CDR1 and CDR2: SGHKS and YYEKEE (reference sequence). Germline trimming cut 2 bases from V and 5 bases from J; bases unmatched to any gene: 6. The CDR3 length is 14 residues. This CDR3 is CASSFWDSGYGYTF. DNA for the CDR3: TGTGCCAGCAGCTTCTGGGACAGCGGATATGGCTACACCTTC.

The chain is built from TRBV5-1 and TRBJ2-7, with TRBD1 matching over 8 bases. Germline V gives CDR1 SGHRS, CDR2 YFSETQ. V lost 1 base, J lost 4 bases, and 7 bases stayed unmatched. The CDR3 loop spans 15 amino acids. The CDR3 reads CASSLSGQGFYEQYF. The CDR3 DNA follows: TGCGCCAGCAGCTTGTCCGGACAGGGATTTTACGAGCAGTACTTC. The full variable domain, its missing parts supplied by reference TRBV5-1 and TRBJ2-7, is KAGVTQTPRYLIKTRGQQVTLSCSPISGHRSVSWYQQTPGQGLQFLFEYFSETQRNKGNFPGRFSGRQFSNSRSEMNVSTLELGDSALYLCASSLSGQGFYEQYFGPGTRLTVT.

This clone has only a few counts. This rearrangement joins TRBV10-1 to TRBJ2-2; TRBD2 agrees at 7 bases. The V segment lost 3 bases and the J segment 4 bases; nucleotides outside the gene matches: 2. The CDR3 is 14 residues long. The germline V gene encodes CDR1 WNHNN and CDR2 SYGVQD (reference sequence). CDR3 nucleotides: TGCGCCAGCAGTGACCCGGGGGGCACCGGGGAGCTGTTTTTT. This translates into CASSDPGGTGELFF.

The rearrangement joins TRBV6-5 to TRBJ1-1; D possibly corresponds to TRBD1 (5 bases). V shed 8 bases and J shed 6 bases, with 13 bases lying between them. CDR1 is MNHEY, CDR2 SVGAGI, per germline. The CDR3 runs to 12 residues. For the CDR3, the DNA is TGTGCCAGCGGGCCGGCGGGGGCTGAAGCTTTCTTT. Its protein product is CASGPAGAEAFF.

As to this clone: This sample includes further DNA sequences coding for the same CDR3. J is TRBJ2-7 and V is TRBV28, with TRBD1 identical over 7 bases. CDR1 is MDHEN, CDR2 SYDVKM, per germline. The V segment lost 6 bases and the J segment 4 bases; nucleotides outside the gene matches: 3. The CDR3 runs 12 residues. This CDR3 is CASSGRGYEQYF. CDR3 DNA sequence: TGTGCCAGCAGCGGCAGGGGGTACGAGCAGTACTTC.

CDR3 sequence: CASSLSDRLDGNTIYF. CDR3 coding DNA: TGTGCCAGCAGCTTATCGGACAGGTTGGATGGAAACACCATATATTTT. The chain recombines TRBV7-9 with TRBJ1-3, with 7 bases that match TRBD1. Germline CDR1 is SEHNR and CDR2 is FQNEAQ (reference sequence). The ends lost 2 bases at V and 3 bases at J; junction bases unmatched: 7. This CDR3 is 16 amino acids long.

This chain joins TRBV10-2 and TRBJ2-1; a weak D match, TRBD2 (5 bases). CDR3 size: 16 residues. Trimming shortened V by 6 bases and J by 6 bases, and 21 bases separated the two germline ends. The V gene's germline CDR1 is WSHSY and CDR2 SAAADI. CDR3 sequence: CASRPPRGNPANEQFF. DNA for the CDR3: TGCGCCAGCAGACCCCCCCGAGGGAATCCCGCCAATGAGCAGTTCTTC.

This chain uses TRBV12-5 with TRBJ2-5; 12 bases align to TRBD2. From germline, CDR1 is LGHNT and CDR2 FRNRAP. V lost 5 bases to trimming and J lost 5 bases; unmatched junction nucleotides: 9. The CDR3 is 16 amino acids. The DNA of the CDR3 is TGTGCTAGTGGTCAGGGACTAGCGGGTGGTAGGGAGACCCAGTACTTC. Translating it yields CASGQGLAGGRETQYF.